This TCR beta chain was profiled in a study of blood T cells in healthy people across ages. Germline CDR1 and CDR2: MGHRA and YSYEKL. The CDR3 is 15 residues long. Sample-barcoded 5' priming and a J-beta primer mix drove a second PCR of about 7 to 11 cycles. TCRdb ran MiXCR on the 5' RACE reads and lists one entry per CDR3 protein. The profile covers more than 1,000,000 distinct CDR3 sequences, with roughly a quarter appearing a single time and around 0.75% taken by the ten largest. The same sample was also studied in work on T cells of mothers and their children.

The receptor's source is a girl aged 2-10 years in good health. The V gene is TRBV4-1, the J gene TRBJ2-5; 7 bases line up with TRBD1. Judging by the DNA end, TRBJ2-1 fits better; the J call may be wrong. The specimen was blood. The CDR3 spells CASSQLTGSYNEQFF. CDR3 nucleotides: TGCGCCAGCAGCCAACTGACAGGGAGTTACAATGAGCAGTTCTTC.